One and the same sample provided the 18 T cell receptor beta chains below, sequenced in a study of human T cells and chemical hapten exposure. MiXCR, run by TCRdb on the RACE reads, gives a single entry per CDR3 protein. The sample lists approximately 25,000 distinct CDR3 sequences; more than 8% were seen once. Described time point: patch test 2, 6 weeks after DPC sensitization. Treatment here: therapeutic diphenylcyclopropenone sensitization with weekly scalp DPC. The starting material was whole blood, obtained in connection with sensitization to the hapten diphenylcyclopropenone (DPC). These receptors were obtained from a man aged 25-45 years with alopecia areata. Some clones in this sample may be carry-over from other donors' samples.

This clonotype has only a few counts. The chain combines TRBV27 with TRBJ1-5; TRBD1 matches at 9 bases. V lost 3 bases, J lost 10 bases, and 7 bases stayed unmatched. Germline V gene data show CDR1 as MNHEY and CDR2 as SMNVEV (reference sequence). The length of the CDR3 is 14 residues. The CDR3 bases are TGTGCCAGCAGTTTGGGACAGGGTAGCAACCCCCAGCATTTT. This codes for CASSLGQGSNPQHF.

The V call is TRBV6-2 or TRBV6-3, the J call TRBJ2-1, with 10 bases lining up with TRBD2. Germline V CDR1 and CDR2: MNHEY, SVGEGT. The V gene end was trimmed by 6 bases and the J gene end by 5 bases; junction bases not matched to a gene: 10. This CDR3 contains 16 residues. CDR3 nucleotides: TGTGCCAGCAGCCGTCCACTAGCGGGGTTGAACAATGAGCAGTTCTTC. Translation: CASSRPLAGLNNEQFF.

In its sample, this clonotype was seen a few times. The chain combines TRBV20-1 with TRBJ2-7; 7 positions agree with TRBD1. Germline V CDR1 and CDR2: DFQATT, SNEGSKA (reference sequence). Trimming at V came to 4 bases and at J to 2 bases, leaving 8 bases not matched to a gene. The CDR3 contains 14 residues. CDR3 DNA sequence: TGCAGTGCTACGCCTACAGGGGCCGCCTACGAGCAGTACTTC. This codes for CSATPTGAAYEQYF.

This clonotype has ten or more counts. The chain links TRBV7-6 to TRBJ1-4, with unresolved D. V dropped 2 bases and J dropped 6 bases, with 4 bases sitting between them. The CDR3 has 12 amino acids. From germline, CDR1 is SGHVS and CDR2 FNYEAQ. The CDR3 is CASSLNDEKLFF. Here the CDR3 DNA reads TGTGCCAGCAGCTTAAACGATGAAAAACTGTTTTTT. Using reference TRBV7-6 and TRBJ1-4 for the parts outside the CDR3, the full variable domain is GAGVSQSPRYKVTKRGQDVALRCDPISGHVSLYWYRQALGQGPEFLTYFNYEAQQDKSGLPNDRFSAERPEGSISTLTIQRTEQRDSAMYRCASSLNDEKLFFGSGTQLSVL.

This clonotype was seen many times. The rearrangement joins TRBV6-2 or TRBV6-3 to TRBJ1-1, with a weak D call TRBD1 (6 bases). Trimming shortened V by 8 bases and J by 12 bases, and 22 bases separated the two germline ends. The CDR3 consists of 13 residues. In germline, CDR1 is MNHEY, CDR2 SVGEGT. The CDR3 loop is CASGSGQTQVTFF. CDR3 coding DNA: TGTGCCAGCGGGAGCGGACAGACGCAGGTAACTTTCTTT.

Ten or more counts support this clonotype. The chain combines TRBV5-1 with TRBJ1-1; D remains ambiguous. Trimming removed 0 bases from V and 2 bases from J, with 8 bases in between. Germline CDR1 and CDR2: SGHRS and YFSETQ. This CDR3 is 14 amino acids long. In nucleotides, the CDR3 is TGCGCCAGCAGCTTGGGGACGGTTAACACTGAAGCTTTCTTT. This sequence encodes CASSLGTVNTEAFF.

The sample holds a few counts of this clonotype. V is TRBV29-1 and J is TRBJ2-2; a possible D gene is TRBD1 (5 bases). V shed 7 bases and J shed 6 bases, with 12 bases lying between them. Per germline, CDR1 SQVTM and CDR2 ANQGSEA. The length of the CDR3 is 12 residues. Here the CDR3 DNA reads TGCAGCGCATACAGGTCCCCCGGGGAGCTGTTTTTT. This encodes CSAYRSPGELFF.

This clonotype has ten or more counts. The chain couples TRBV4-3 to TRBJ2-3; TRBD2 matches 14 bases. CDR1 and CDR2 from the germline V gene are LGHNA and YSLEER. J gave up 6 bases and V 2 bases, and 4 bases lay outside the gene matches. The length of the CDR3 is 16 residues. The CDR3 loop is CASSQRLAGGPDTQYF. The CDR3 nucleotides read TGCGCCAGCAGCCAAAGACTAGCGGGAGGGCCCGATACGCAGTATTTT.

There are many counts of this clonotype. This chain joins TRBV11-2 and TRBJ2-1; no reliable D call. V lost 5 bases and J lost 1, with 12 bases in between. The CDR3 loop spans 15 amino acids. Looked up from germline, CDR1 is SGHAT and CDR2 is FQNNGV. The CDR3 here is CASSETRHSYNEQFF. In nucleotides, the CDR3 is TGTGCCAGCAGCGAGACCCGCCATTCCTACAATGAGCAGTTCTTC.

This clonotype was counted at least ten times. The V gene is TRBV20-1, the J gene TRBJ2-3, with TRBD2 matching over 9 bases. The CDR3 loop spans 15 amino acids. V was pared by 4 bases and J by 6 bases, with 11 bases of the junction left unmatched. CDR1 is DFQATT and CDR2 is SNEGSKA in the germline V gene (reference sequence). In DNA form, the CDR3 reads TGCAGTGCTACCGGAGCGGGGGGAAATGACGATACGCAGTATTTT. Translating it yields CSATGAGGNDDTQYF.

The chain couples TRBV7-8 to TRBJ2-3; D not certain. Looked up from germline, CDR1 is SGHVS and CDR2 is FQNEAQ. The V end lost 7 bases, the J end lost 4 bases, and 9 bases lay between the germline ends. The CDR3 runs 12 residues. The CDR3 nucleotides read TGTGCCAGCAAACTTCAGGCAGATACGCAGTATTTT. This encodes CASKLQADTQYF. Variable domain in full (rest from reference TRBV7-8 and TRBJ2-3): GAGVSQSPRYKVAKRGQDVALRCDPISGHVSLFWYQQALGQGPEFLTYFQNEAQLDKSGLPSDRFFAERPEGSVSTLKIQRTQQEDSAVYLCASKLQADTQYFGPGTRLTVL.

This clonotype was recorded many times. The chain employs TRBV11-2 and TRBJ2-1; TRBD1 aligns across 8 bases. The CDR3 contains 14 residues. Germline V gene lookup returns CDR1 SGHAT and CDR2 FQNNGV. The J segment lost 6 bases and the V segment lost 5 bases, leaving 6 bases of the junction unmatched. The CDR3: CASSPATGGNEQFF. Here the CDR3 DNA reads TGTGCCAGCAGCCCAGCCACAGGGGGCAATGAGCAGTTCTTC.

Ten or more counts support this clonotype. The chain joins TRBV2 to TRBJ1-2; TRBD1 matches 9 bases. The junction had 9 bases not matched to a gene; V was cut back by 6 bases and J by 4 bases. This CDR3 is built from 15 residues. Germline V lookup: CDR1 SNHLY, CDR2 FYNNEI. In nucleotides, the CDR3 is TGTGCCAGCAGAATAACAGGGGGCGTCGGCTATGGCTACACCTTC. Its protein product is CASRITGGVGYGYTF.

This clonotype was counted many times. The chain carries TRBV13 and TRBJ2-7; 8 bases match TRBD1. The V and J ends lost 2 bases and 3 bases, in that order; junction bases with no gene match: 9. The CDR3 totals 16 residues. Germline CDR1 is PRHDT and CDR2 is FYEKMQ (reference sequence). The CDR3 protein is CASSLQGASYVYEQYF. Written as DNA, the CDR3 is TGTGCCAGCAGCTTACAGGGGGCTAGCTATGTCTACGAGCAGTACTTC.

V gene TRBV15 combines with J gene TRBJ2-3; D gene unclear. The CDR3 spans 14 residues. Trimming took off 1 base at V and 6 bases at J, with 11 bases between the two ends. CDR1 is LNHNV and CDR2 is YYDKDF in the germline V gene (reference sequence). CDR3 nucleotide sequence: TGTGCCACCAGCAGAGTAAAGGGCTCCGATACGCAGTATTTT. Its translation: CATSRVKGSDTQYF. Drawing the rest from reference TRBV15 and TRBJ2-3, the complete variable domain is DAMVIQNPRYQVTQFGKPVTLSCSQTLNHNVMYWYQQKSSQAPKLLFHYYDKDFNNEADTPDNFQSRRPNTSFCFLDIRSPGLGDTAMYLCATSRVKGSDTQYFGPGTRLTVL.

This clonotype showed up many times. This rearrangement joins TRBV4-3 to TRBJ1-1, with 10 bases fitting TRBD1. The germline CDR1 and CDR2 sequences are LGHNA and YSLEER. The trim removed 4 bases at V and 2 bases at J, leaving 1 base unmatched. The CDR3 consists of 14 residues. This CDR3 reads CASSRTGGNTEAFF. In nucleotides, the CDR3 is TGCGCCAGCAGCCGGACAGGGGGTAACACTGAAGCTTTCTTT.

The chain has TRBV29-1 and TRBJ1-1, with D possibly matching TRBD1 (6 bases). This CDR3 spans 13 amino acids. Germline assignment: CDR1 SQVTM and CDR2 ANQGSEA. The germline V and J ends were trimmed by 6 bases and 5 bases, with 16 bases remaining between them. The CDR3 loop is CSVGQTGGTEAFF. The CDR3 coding sequence is TGCAGCGTGGGCCAGACAGGAGGTACTGAAGCTTTCTTT.

This CDR3 reads CASRQDSVQETQYF. Written as DNA, the CDR3 is TGTGCCAGCAGACAAGACAGCGTCCAAGAGACCCAGTACTTC. The chain links TRBV2 to TRBJ2-5, with D perhaps TRBD1 (5 bases). Trimming took off 6 bases at V and 1 base at J, with 12 bases between the two ends. The CDR3 consists of 14 residues. In germline, CDR1 is SNHLY, CDR2 FYNNEI.